The next 27 T cell receptor beta chains were all read from a single sample in a study of cytomegalovirus exposure and HLA in healthy donors. Primers for the PCR totalled 60 Vbeta and 13 Jbeta. Generated by immunoSEQ multiplex PCR, the TCRdb table keeps only in-frame clones and is missing some. This sample has nearly 110,000 clones, with under 80% found just once. Sequenced sample: PBMCs. The receptors come from a woman in her fifties or sixties in good health and CMV-seropositive.

The CDR3 nucleotides read TGCGCCAGCAGCCAAGTAGTGAATTCACCCCTCCACTTT. Encoded protein: CASSQVVNSPLHF. The chain joins TRBV4-3 to TRBJ1-6; D is unclear. V lost 1 base and J lost 7, with 5 bases in between. The CDR3 loop spans 13 amino acids. In germline, CDR1 is LGHNA, CDR2 YSLEER.

The J gene is TRBJ1-6, the V gene TRBV6-6; 7 nucleotides line up with TRBD1. V was pared by 5 bases and J by 6 bases, with 7 bases of the junction left unmatched. The CDR3 extends over 15 amino acids. The germline V gene has CDR1 MNHNY and CDR2 SVGAGI (reference sequence). This chain's CDR3 is CASSPRTGPNSPLHF. Here the CDR3 DNA reads TGTGCCAGCAGTCCCCGGACAGGCCCTAATTCACCCCTCCACTTT.

The J gene is TRBJ1-1, the V gene TRBV6-6; D uncertain. Germline assignment: CDR1 MNHNY and CDR2 SVGAGI (reference sequence). V lost 7 bases, J lost 11 bases, and 17 bases lay in between. The CDR3 has 12 amino acids. Written as DNA, the CDR3 is TGTGCCAGCACCCTACAGAAATCTGGGGCTTTCTTT. Its protein is CASTLQKSGAFF.

This clone was picked up a small number of times. The V and J genes are TRBV19 and TRBJ1-3; no reliable D call. V lost 6 bases to trimming and J lost 7 bases, with 7 bases between them. CDR1 LNHDA and CDR2 SQIVND come from the germline V gene (reference sequence). The CDR3 is made up of 11 amino acids. The CDR3 nucleotides are TGTGCCAGTAGACGGGAGAACACCATATATTTT. Amino acids: CASRRENTIYF.

The chain recombines TRBV19 with TRBJ1-1; unclear D gene. Germline loops: CDR1 LNHDA, CDR2 SQIVND (reference sequence). V was pared by 2 bases and J by 1 base, with 8 bases between. This CDR3 region has 14 residues. CDR3 nucleotide sequence: TGTGCCAGTAGTATAATACAGCCGAACACTGAAGCTTTCTTT. Translating it yields CASSIIQPNTEAFF.

This rearrangement joins TRBV5-1 to TRBJ2-3, with TRBD2 matching 8 bases. Germline V CDR1 and CDR2: SGHRS, YFSETQ. J was trimmed by 4 bases and V by 0 bases; bases with no gene match: 10. This CDR3 is built from 17 residues. The CDR3 DNA is TGCGCCAGCAGCTTGGCTTCACGGGGGGGGAGCGCAGATACGCAGTATTTT. Translating it yields CASSLASRGGSADTQYF.

The V call is TRBV18, the J call TRBJ2-7; the D gene is possibly TRBD2 (6 bases). Trimming removed 3 bases at V and 1 base at J, with 16 bases between. The CDR3 covers 16 residues. From germline, CDR1 is KGHSH and CDR2 LQKENI. The CDR3 is CASSPVSGVGSYEQYF. The CDR3 DNA reads as TGTGCCAGCTCACCCGTCTCGGGGGTGGGTTCCTACGAGCAGTACTTC.

This chain joins TRBV27 and TRBJ1-2; the match to TRBD1 covers 9 bases. This CDR3 comprises 16 residues. After removal of 4 bases from V and 4 bases from J, the junction contained 10 bases not matched to a gene. The germline gives CDR1 MNHEY, CDR2 SMNVEV (reference sequence). The CDR3 nucleotides are TGTGCCAGCAGTTCTGCGGGACAGGGTGGTGTCTATGGCTACACCTTC. It encodes CASSSAGQGGVYGYTF.

This chain connects TRBV6-1 to TRBJ1-2; the D is unclear. The CDR3 runs 14 residues. V was clipped by 5 bases and J by 7 bases, with 17 bases between them. Germline V gene data show CDR1 as MNHNS and CDR2 as SASEGT. The CDR3 sequence is CASSLTAGRSGYTF. In DNA form, the CDR3 reads TGTGCCAGCAGTCTGACCGCGGGTAGATCTGGCTACACCTTC.

The rearrangement links TRBV19 to TRBJ1-1; D unresolved. The germline gives CDR1 LNHDA, CDR2 SQIVND (reference sequence). The CDR3 loop spans 13 amino acids. V was cut by 3 bases and J by 3 bases, with 8 bases left in between. The CDR3 loop is CASSIRVDTEAFF. The DNA for the CDR3 is TGTGCCAGTAGTATCCGGGTGGACACTGAAGCTTTCTTT.

The chain uses TRBV7-3 and TRBJ1-3; TRBD1 aligns across 8 bases. Germline V gene lookup returns CDR1 SGHTA and CDR2 FQGTGA. After removal of 5 bases from V and 4 bases from J, the junction contained 7 bases not matched to a gene. The CDR3 contains 15 residues. CDR3 in amino acids: CASSMPGQDGNTIYF. CDR3 bases: TGTGCCAGCAGCATGCCGGGACAGGACGGAAACACCATATATTTT.

This rearrangement joins TRBV6-6 to TRBJ2-5; the match to TRBD2 covers 7 bases. Germline V gene lookup returns CDR1 MNHNY and CDR2 SVGAGI (reference sequence). This CDR3 region has 13 residues. V gave up 7 bases and J gave up 5 bases; unmatched junction bases: 7. The DNA for the CDR3 is TGTGCCAGCACCCCAGCCGGGAGGGAGACCCAGTACTTC. Translation gives CASTPAGRETQYF.

This clone was picked up one time. J is TRBJ1-2 and V is TRBV2; D not resolved. Trimming shortened V by 3 bases and J by 8 bases, and 22 bases separated the two germline ends. The germline V gene encodes CDR1 SNHLY and CDR2 FYNNEI. The CDR3 is 16 amino acids. The CDR3 sequence: CASSEGEGRWNGGYTF. DNA of the CDR3: TGTGCCAGCAGTGAGGGTGAGGGCAGGTGGAATGGCGGCTACACCTTC.

The gene calls are TRBV30 and TRBJ1-2; a weak D match, TRBD1 (5 bases). CDR1 and CDR2 (germline): GTSNPN, SVGIG (reference sequence). Trimming left V 1 base short and J 4 bases short, with 13 bases between. This CDR3 contains 14 residues. For the CDR3, the DNA is TGTGCCTGGAGTGAGACAGTTGTCGGCTATGGCTACACCTTC. This gives the protein CAWSETVVGYGYTF.

The CDR3 region is CASRWQENTEAFF. The CDR3 region has the DNA TGTGCCAGCCGTTGGCAGGAAAACACTGAAGCTTTCTTT. V and J are TRBV6-6 and TRBJ1-1; no firm D call. Germline V gene data show CDR1 as MNHNY and CDR2 as SVGAGI (reference sequence). V lost 8 bases to trimming and J lost 2 bases, with 12 bases between them. The CDR3 spans 13 residues.

The V gene is TRBV6-6, the J gene TRBJ1-1, with D unresolved. Trimming removed 7 bases from V and 1 base from J, with 13 bases in between. The V gene's germline CDR1 is MNHNY and CDR2 SVGAGI (reference sequence). The CDR3 sequence is 14 residues long. CDR3 amino acids: CASKRPGSNTEAFF. As DNA, the CDR3 is TGTGCCAGCAAGCGTCCGGGTTCGAACACTGAAGCTTTCTTT.

The rearrangement joins TRBV5-1 to TRBJ1-4; 9 bases are shared with TRBD1. V lost 3 bases and J lost 6; bases outside the gene matches: 3. This CDR3 contains 14 residues. The V gene's germline CDR1 is SGHRS and CDR2 YFSETQ. The CDR3 DNA is TGCGCCAGCAGCTCAAGGACAGGGGATGAAAAACTGTTTTTT. It encodes CASSSRTGDEKLFF.

This clone was detected only once. This chain connects TRBV5-1 to TRBJ1-3; D unresolved. Trimming removed 0 bases from V and 0 bases from J, with 7 bases in between. CDR3 length: 15 residues. CDR1 is SGHRS and CDR2 is YFSETQ in the germline V gene. The CDR3 spells CASSLAGSSGNTIYF. CDR3 DNA: TGCGCCAGCAGCTTGGCCGGGAGCTCTGGAAACACCATATATTTT.

Only a few counts were recorded for this clone. V usage is TRBV9 and J usage is TRBJ2-7, with TRBD1 identical over 7 bases. Germline V gene lookup returns CDR1 SGDLS and CDR2 YYNGEE. This CDR3 region has 16 residues. The V gene end was trimmed by 3 bases and the J gene end by 6 bases; junction bases not matched to a gene: 15. CDR3 in DNA: TGTGCCAGCAGCGCGCAACTAGGGGGCGCGGGTGGCGAGCAGTACTTC. This codes for CASSAQLGGAGGEQYF.

This clone was seen only once. The genes are TRBV27 and TRBJ2-2, with 7 bases aligning to TRBD2. CDR3 length: 17 amino acids. V trimming: 5 bases; J trimming: 9 bases; junction bases outside the gene matches: 18. Germline V gives CDR1 MNHEY, CDR2 SMNVEV (reference sequence). DNA for the CDR3: TGTGCCAGCAGTCTCCAGCCCAGCGGGGCCGGGATGAGGGAGCTGTTTTTT. Translated, it gives CASSLQPSGAGMRELFF.

CDR3 in DNA: TGTGCCAGCAGTCACCTTAGGGGGTGGGGGGCCAAAAACATTCAGTACTTC. It yields the protein CASSHLRGWGAKNIQYF. The V gene is TRBV5-6, the J gene TRBJ2-4, with a tentative D call TRBD1 (6 bases). In germline, CDR1 is SGHDT, CDR2 YYEEEE. V lost 5 bases and J lost 1, with 19 bases in between. This CDR3 has 17 amino acids.

The rearrangement links TRBV13 to TRBJ2-3; possible D gene TRBD2, 6 bases. V shed 2 bases and J shed 4 bases, with 13 bases lying between them. The CDR3 length is 15 residues. Germline V lookup: CDR1 PRHDT, CDR2 FYEKMQ (reference sequence). The CDR3 protein is CASSLRRGPSDTQYF. In DNA form, the CDR3 reads TGTGCCAGCAGCTTAAGGCGGGGTCCGTCAGATACGCAGTATTTT.

This chain joins TRBV28 and TRBJ1-1; D unresolved. CDR1 and CDR2 from the germline V gene are MDHEN and SYDVKM. The CDR3 is 14 amino acids. V lost 4 bases to trimming and J lost 5 bases, with 14 bases between them. CDR3 sequence: CASSYPAGGTEAFF. In DNA form, the CDR3 reads TGTGCCAGCAGTTATCCGGCAGGAGGTACTGAAGCTTTCTTT.

The chain employs TRBV10-3 and TRBJ2-7, with D uncertain. This CDR3 is built from 12 residues. V lost 4 bases and J lost 1, with 5 bases in between. The germline V gene encodes CDR1 ENHRY and CDR2 SYGVKD. CDR3 loop: CAISVTSYEQYF. The CDR3 bases are TGTGCCATCAGTGTGACTTCCTACGAGCAGTACTTC.

The genes are TRBV5-1 and TRBJ1-2; no firm D call. V dropped 2 bases and J dropped 0 bases, with 23 bases sitting between them. The CDR3 runs 19 residues. CDR1 SGHRS and CDR2 YFSETQ come from the germline V gene. CDR3 nucleotide sequence: TGCGCCAGCAGCTTTGCCGCGGGCAGCCTCCTGCCTTCTAACTATGGCTACACCTTC. Its protein product is CASSFAAGSLLPSNYGYTF.

The chain has TRBV28 and TRBJ2-1; TRBD2 is a possible D gene (5 bases). Per germline, CDR1 MDHEN and CDR2 SYDVKM. CDR3 length: 15 amino acids. Trimming stripped 5 bases from V and 0 bases from J, with 11 bases between. CDR3 DNA sequence: TGTGCCAGCAGTCTCGTAGCGAGCTCCTACAATGAGCAGTTCTTC. Residues: CASSLVASSYNEQFF.

This clone was counted only a few times. V is TRBV5-6 and J is TRBJ2-1; 8 bases line up with TRBD2. CDR1 is SGHDT, CDR2 YYEEEE, per germline. V was pared by 6 bases and J by 8 bases, with 10 bases of the junction left unmatched. The CDR3 runs to 14 residues. CDR3 region: CASTNGGAWDEQFF. The CDR3 DNA reads as TGTGCCAGCACCAACGGGGGGGCTTGGGATGAGCAGTTCTTC.